This TCR beta chain was obtained from a study of cytomegalovirus exposure and HLA in healthy donors. Across the study: Clustering assigned 70% to 90% of the roughly 430 genotyped donors to the Caucasian-associated ancestry cluster. Study-wide points: It was shown in a later analysis that HLA-associated TCR beta chains were more clonally expanded than other, equally common chains. In vitro work confirmed that a few CMV-associated chains recognize CMV antigens.

PCR was performed using 60 Vbeta and 13 Jbeta primers. Authors' data handling: Later work found 80 million or so unique TCR beta chains, with roughly 11 million shared. The data were produced by immunoSEQ multiplex PCR, yet TCRdb's version contains in-frame clones alone and is incomplete. V, J and clone size reflect that table, while D and trimming were determined from the DNA. Among around 210,000 clones listed, roughly 80% were seen once. This clone was detected once. Its antigen is not identified. The CDR3 spans 15 residues. The ends were cut back, 1 base at V and 7 bases at J, with 19 bases in the middle. The germline gives CDR1 GTSNPN, CDR2 SVGIG (reference sequence).

This receptor was identified in a man between 45 and 60 years old in good health and CMV-seronegative. This chain uses TRBV30 with TRBJ1-1; D might be TRBD1 (5 bases). The specimen was PBMCs. CDR3 in DNA: TGTGCCTGGAGTGGAAACTTATGGGGCGCGGATGAAGCTTTCTTT. It encodes CAWSGNLWGADEAFF.